This TCR beta chain was profiled in a study of blood T cell repertoires in COVID-19. Study-wide background: Samples of COVID-19 (acute and convalescent) were obtained from the United States, Italy and Spain. Nucleic acid was either cDNA or gDNA, and it came from T cells, B-cell-depleted T cells, or PBMCs.

Original analysis: Estimation of nucleated cell counts was performed using reference gene primer amplification. The method was immunoSEQ multiplex PCR; TCRdb's version includes in-frame clones alone and lacks a portion of them. D and trimming were read from the DNA, whereas the V and J calls and clone size are those reported in that table. This sample has 95,000 to 150,000 clones, with more than 80% found just once. The CDR3 extends over 16 amino acids. V gave up 1 base and J gave up 4 bases; unmatched junction bases: 4. The germline V gene encodes CDR1 LGHDT and CDR2 YNNKEL (reference sequence). The specimen sequenced was peripheral blood. The chain carries TRBV3-1 (or the pseudogene TRBV3-2) and TRBJ2-3; 11 nucleotides line up with TRBD1. This TCR was sampled from a man aged 35-49 years with acute or convalescent COVID-19. CDR3 nucleotide sequence: TGTGCCAGCAGCCAAGTAAGGGGACAGGGGGCAGATACGCAGTATTTT. This gives the protein CASSQVRGQGADTQYF.